Detailed here is one T cell receptor beta chain. Trimming took 6 bases from V and 1 from J; bases not matched to a gene: 1. CDR1 is MDHEN, CDR2 SYDVKM, per germline. This CDR3 region has 13 residues. The record originates from a study of radiotherapy plus CTLA-4 blockade in lung cancer. In chemo-refractory metastatic non-small-cell lung cancer, patients got ipilimumab CTLA-4 blockade together with focal radiation. Clones were read by immunoSEQ multiplex PCR, and TCRdb kept only the in-frame ones, dropping some. The table shows around 85,000 clones, with 70% to 90% occurring only once. This sample comprised peripheral blood, obtained from a patient treated with radiotherapy plus ipilimumab. The TCR sequence derives from a human donor with non-small cell lung cancer who had a partial response to radiotherapy plus ipilimumab. This sequence joins TRBV28 and TRBJ2-5; 8 nucleotides match TRBD2. The CDR3, as DNA: TGTGCCAGCAGCGGGGGGGGCCAAGAGACCCAGTACTTC. This gives the protein CASSGGGQETQYF.